This T cell receptor beta chain was observed in a study of monozygotic twins with inflammatory bowel disease. TCRdb derives one entry per CDR3 protein from the 5' RACE reads, leaving out DNA. Its listing shows nearly 450,000 distinct CDR3 sequences. No T cells were sorted before total RNA was taken from whole blood. Germline loops: CDR1 SGHTA, CDR2 FQGTGA. CDR3 length equals 16 residues. Input material: blood. The rearrangement joins TRBV7-3 to TRBJ2-1; lacking DNA, the TRBD2 call made by TCRdb goes unchecked. This clonotype was sampled from a human donor with ulcerative colitis or Crohn's disease, or a healthy co-twin of an affected twin (not recorded which). The CDR3 here is CASSLMGLAGVNEQFF. Combining the CDR3 with reference TRBV7-3 and TRBJ2-1 gives the whole variable domain GAGVSQTPSNKVTEKGKYVELRCDPISGHTALYWYRQSLGQGPEFLIYFQGTGAADDSGLPNDRFFAVRPEGSVSTLKIQRTERGDSAVYLCASSLMGLAGVNEQFFGPGTRLTVL.